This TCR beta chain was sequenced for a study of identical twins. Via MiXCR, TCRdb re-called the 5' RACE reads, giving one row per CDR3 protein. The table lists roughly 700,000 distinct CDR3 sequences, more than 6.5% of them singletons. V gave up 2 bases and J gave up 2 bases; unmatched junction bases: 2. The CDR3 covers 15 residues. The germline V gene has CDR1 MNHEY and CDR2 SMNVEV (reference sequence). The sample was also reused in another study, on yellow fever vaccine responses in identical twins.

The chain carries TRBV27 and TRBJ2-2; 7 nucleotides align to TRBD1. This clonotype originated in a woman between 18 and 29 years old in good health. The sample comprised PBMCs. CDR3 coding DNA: TGTGCCAGCAGTTTAAGGGACAGTAACACCGGGGAGCTGTTTTTT. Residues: CASSLRDSNTGELFF.